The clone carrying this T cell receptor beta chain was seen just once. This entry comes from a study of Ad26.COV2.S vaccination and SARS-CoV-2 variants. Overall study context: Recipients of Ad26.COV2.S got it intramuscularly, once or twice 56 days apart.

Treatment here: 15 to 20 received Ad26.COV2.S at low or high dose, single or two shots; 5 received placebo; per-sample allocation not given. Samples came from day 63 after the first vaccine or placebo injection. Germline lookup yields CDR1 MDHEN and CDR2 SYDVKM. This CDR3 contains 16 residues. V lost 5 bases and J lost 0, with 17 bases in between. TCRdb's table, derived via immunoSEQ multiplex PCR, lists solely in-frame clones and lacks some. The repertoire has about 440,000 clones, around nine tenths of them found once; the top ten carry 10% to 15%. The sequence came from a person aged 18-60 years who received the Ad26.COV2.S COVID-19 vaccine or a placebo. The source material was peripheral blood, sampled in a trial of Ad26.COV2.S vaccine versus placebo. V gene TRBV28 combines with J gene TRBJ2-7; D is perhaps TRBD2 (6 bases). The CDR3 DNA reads TGTGCCAGCAGTAGACGGCTAGCGAGAGGCTCCTACGAGCAGTACTTC. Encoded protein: CASSRRLARGSYEQYF.